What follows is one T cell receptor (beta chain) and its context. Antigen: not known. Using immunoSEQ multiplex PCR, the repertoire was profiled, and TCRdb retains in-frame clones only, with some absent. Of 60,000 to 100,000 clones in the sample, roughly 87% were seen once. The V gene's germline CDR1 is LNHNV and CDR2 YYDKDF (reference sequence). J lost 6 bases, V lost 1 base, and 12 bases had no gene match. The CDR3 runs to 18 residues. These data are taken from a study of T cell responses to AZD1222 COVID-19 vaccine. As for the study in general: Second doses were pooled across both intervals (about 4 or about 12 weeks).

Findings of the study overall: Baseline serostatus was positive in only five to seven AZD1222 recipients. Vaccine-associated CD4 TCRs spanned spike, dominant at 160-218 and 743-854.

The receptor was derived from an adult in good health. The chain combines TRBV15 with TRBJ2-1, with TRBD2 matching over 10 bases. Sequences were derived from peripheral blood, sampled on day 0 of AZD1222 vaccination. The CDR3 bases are TGTGCCACCAGCAGAGGCCTCCCGGCTAGCGGGAGCGGCAATGAGCAGTTCTTC. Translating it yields CATSRGLPASGSGNEQFF.